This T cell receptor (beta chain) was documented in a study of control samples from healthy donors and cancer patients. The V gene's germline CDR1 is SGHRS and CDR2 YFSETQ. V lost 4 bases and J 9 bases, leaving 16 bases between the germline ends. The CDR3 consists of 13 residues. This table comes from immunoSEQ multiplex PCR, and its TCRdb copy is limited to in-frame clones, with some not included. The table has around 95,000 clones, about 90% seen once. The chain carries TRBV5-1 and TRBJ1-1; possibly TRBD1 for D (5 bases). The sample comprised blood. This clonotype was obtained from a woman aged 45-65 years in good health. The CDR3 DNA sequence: TGCGCCAGCAGCCGGGGCCAGAATGCCCAAGCTTTCTTT. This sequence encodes CASSRGQNAQAFF. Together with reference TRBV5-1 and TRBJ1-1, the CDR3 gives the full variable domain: KAGVTQTPRYLIKTRGQQVTLSCSPISGHRSVSWYQQTPGQGLQFLFEYFSETQRNKGNFPGRFSGRQFSNSRSEMNVSTLELGDSALYLCASSRGQNAQAFFGQGTRLTVV.